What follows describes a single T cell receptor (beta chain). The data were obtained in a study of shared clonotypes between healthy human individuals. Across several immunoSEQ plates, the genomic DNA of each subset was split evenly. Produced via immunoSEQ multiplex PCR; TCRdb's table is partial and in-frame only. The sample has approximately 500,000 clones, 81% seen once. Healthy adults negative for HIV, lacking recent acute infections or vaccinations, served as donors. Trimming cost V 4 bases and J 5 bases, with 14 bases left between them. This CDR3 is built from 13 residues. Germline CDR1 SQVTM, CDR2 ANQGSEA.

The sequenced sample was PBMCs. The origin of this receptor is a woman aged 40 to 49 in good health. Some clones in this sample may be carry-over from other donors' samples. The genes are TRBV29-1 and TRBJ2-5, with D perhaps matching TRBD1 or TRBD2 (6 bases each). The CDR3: CSVAGAGWETQYF. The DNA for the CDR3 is TGCAGCGTTGCGGGGGCAGGGTGGGAGACCCAGTACTTC.